These T cell receptor beta chains were read from a single sample in a study of blood T cells in healthy people across ages. From the 5' RACE reads, TCRdb called clonotypes with MiXCR, one entry per CDR3 protein. The table records 780,000 or so distinct CDR3 sequences, around 25% of them present only once. These data are also associated with another study on T cells of mothers and their children.

Sequences were obtained from blood. These receptor sequences come from a boy between 10 and 17 years old in good health. Each CDR3 is given with its conserved first and last residue. The D gene is left open where the match is weak. Clone size is given for some rows only: seen once, a few or many times, or a class if the clone is expanded.

J gene: TRBJ2-2; D gene: TRBD1; clone size: NA; V gene: TRBV28; CDR3 DNA: TGTGCCAGCAGACCAGGGGGCGCGGACGCCGGGGAGCTGTTTTTT; CDR3 protein: CASRPGGADAGELFF
J gene: TRBJ2-3; D gene: TRBD1; clone size: few; V gene: TRBV7-2; CDR3 DNA: TGTGCCAGCAGCCCTAGGGACAGATACACAGATACGCAGTATTTT; CDR3 protein: CASSPRDRYTDTQYF
J gene: TRBJ2-1; D gene: TRBD1; clone size: NA; V gene: TRBV9; CDR3 DNA: TGTGCCAGCAGCGACTCCGGGACAGGGCTAAGTGAGCAGTTCTTC; CDR3 protein: CASSDSGTGLSEQFF
J gene: TRBJ2-7; D gene: TRBD1; clone size: NA; V gene: TRBV12-3/TRBV12-4; CDR3 DNA: TGTGCCAGCAGTCGAACAGGGGCCGAGCAGTACTTC; CDR3 protein: CASSRTGAEQYF
J gene: TRBJ2-4; D gene: TRBD2; clone size: NA; V gene: TRBV5-1; CDR3 DNA: TGCGCCAGCAGCATCCGCCTCAAGGGACTAGCGGGCGGGACGACCAAAAACATTCAGTACTTC; CDR3 protein: CASSIRLKGLAGGTTKNIQYF
J gene: TRBJ2-3; D gene: NA; clone size: NA; V gene: TRBV6-5; CDR3 DNA: TGTGCCAGCAGTTACCAAACTGGGGATACGCAGTATTTT; CDR3 protein: CASSYQTGDTQYF
J gene: TRBJ2-5; D gene: TRBD2; clone size: NA; V gene: TRBV6-6; CDR3 DNA: TGTGCCAGCATTCCACTAGCGGGAGGAGAGACCCAGTACTTC; CDR3 protein: CASIPLAGGETQYF
J gene: TRBJ2-5; D gene: TRBD2; clone size: NA; V gene: TRBV9; CDR3 DNA: TGTGCCAGCAGCGTGGCGGGGGGCCCAGACGGGGAGACCCAGTACTTC; CDR3 protein: CASSVAGGPDGETQYF
J gene: TRBJ2-3; D gene: TRBD2; clone size: few; V gene: TRBV6-2/TRBV6-3; CDR3 DNA: TGTGCCAGCAGTTACTCCTTAGCGGGACGCCACGCAGATACGCAGTATTTT; CDR3 protein: CASSYSLAGRHADTQYF
J gene: TRBJ1-1; D gene: NA; clone size: few; V gene: TRBV7-9; CDR3 DNA: TGTGCCAGCAGCTTACCCCACGGTCGGACTTTTGAGAACACTGAAGCTTTCTTT; CDR3 protein: CASSLPHGRTFENTEAFF
J gene: TRBJ2-7; D gene: NA; clone size: few; V gene: TRBV10-3; CDR3 DNA: TGTGCCATCAGGGGCCAGGGTTCCCCCTTAGGAGGTGAGCAGTACTTC; CDR3 protein: CAIRGQGSPLGGEQYF
J gene: TRBJ2-3; D gene: TRBD2; clone size: NA; V gene: TRBV7-6; CDR3 DNA: TGTGCCAGCAGCTTAGGAGCGGGGGAGACAGATACGCAGTATTTT; CDR3 protein: CASSLGAGETDTQYF
J gene: TRBJ2-4; D gene: TRBD2; clone size: few; V gene: TRBV9; CDR3 DNA: TGTGCCAGCAGCGCAGAGGGACTAGCGGGACAGCTAGCCAAAAACATTCAGTACTTC; CDR3 protein: CASSAEGLAGQLAKNIQYF
J gene: TRBJ2-1; D gene: TRBD2; clone size: NA; V gene: TRBV20-1; CDR3 DNA: TGCAGTGCCAATGGGGCGGGGGGGGACTACAATGAGCAGTTCTTC; CDR3 protein: CSANGAGGDYNEQFF
J gene: TRBJ2-2; D gene: TRBD2; clone size: NA; V gene: TRBV20-1; CDR3 DNA: TGCAGTGCCAGTCAACTAGCGGAGACGAACACCGGGGAGCTGTTTTTT; CDR3 protein: CSASQLAETNTGELFF
J gene: TRBJ2-7; D gene: NA; clone size: NA; V gene: TRBV6-2/TRBV6-3; CDR3 DNA: TGTGCCAGCGCGAATTACGGTTACGAGCAGTACTTC; CDR3 protein: CASANYGYEQYF